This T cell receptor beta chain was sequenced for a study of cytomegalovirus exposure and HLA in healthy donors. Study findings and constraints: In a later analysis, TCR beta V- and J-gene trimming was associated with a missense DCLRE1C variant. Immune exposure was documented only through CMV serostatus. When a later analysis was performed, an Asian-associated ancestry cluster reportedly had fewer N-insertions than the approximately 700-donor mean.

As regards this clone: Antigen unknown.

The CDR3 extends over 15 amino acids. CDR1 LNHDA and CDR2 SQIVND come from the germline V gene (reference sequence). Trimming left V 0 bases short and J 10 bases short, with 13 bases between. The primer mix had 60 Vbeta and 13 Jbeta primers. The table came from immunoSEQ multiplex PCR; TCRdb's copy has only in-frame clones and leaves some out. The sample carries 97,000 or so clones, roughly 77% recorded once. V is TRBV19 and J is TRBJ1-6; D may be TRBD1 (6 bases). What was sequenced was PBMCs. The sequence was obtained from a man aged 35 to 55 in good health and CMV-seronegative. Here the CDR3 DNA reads TGTGCCAGTAGTATAGAAACAGGGTCGAAATCACCCCTCCACTTT. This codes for CASSIETGSKSPLHF.